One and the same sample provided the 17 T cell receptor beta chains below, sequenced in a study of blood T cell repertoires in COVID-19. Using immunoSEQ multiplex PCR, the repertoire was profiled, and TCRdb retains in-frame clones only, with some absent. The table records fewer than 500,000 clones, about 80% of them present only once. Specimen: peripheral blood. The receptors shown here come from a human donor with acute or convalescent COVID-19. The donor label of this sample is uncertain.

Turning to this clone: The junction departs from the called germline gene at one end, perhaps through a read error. The DNA for the CDR3 is TGTGCCAGCAGCCTGGTATCCGGGAGTCTCTCCTTC. Encoded protein: CASSLVSGSLSF. V is TRBV5-6 and J is TRBJ1-2, with unresolved D. Germline values: CDR1 SGHDT, CDR2 YYEEEE. The CDR3 covers 12 residues. The variable domain in full, with the rest retrieved from reference TRBV5-6 and TRBJ1-2, is DAGVTQSPTHLIKTRGQQVTLRCSPKSGHDTVSWYQQALGQGPQFIFQYYEEEERQRGNFPDRFSGHQFPNYSSELNVNALLLGDSALYLCASSLVSGSLSFGSGTRLTVV.

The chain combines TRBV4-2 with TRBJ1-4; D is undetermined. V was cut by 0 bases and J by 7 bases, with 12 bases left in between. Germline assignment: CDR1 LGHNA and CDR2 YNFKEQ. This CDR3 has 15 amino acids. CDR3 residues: CASSQDPGASEKLFF. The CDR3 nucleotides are TGTGCCAGCAGCCAAGACCCGGGTGCTAGTGAAAAACTGTTTTTT.

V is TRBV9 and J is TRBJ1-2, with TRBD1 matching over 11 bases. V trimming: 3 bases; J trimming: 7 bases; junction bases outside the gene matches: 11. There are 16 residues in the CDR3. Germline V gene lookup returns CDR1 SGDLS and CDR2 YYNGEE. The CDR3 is CASSATPGQGVRGYTF. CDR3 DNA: TGTGCCAGCAGCGCCACTCCGGGACAGGGGGTACGTGGCTACACCTTC.

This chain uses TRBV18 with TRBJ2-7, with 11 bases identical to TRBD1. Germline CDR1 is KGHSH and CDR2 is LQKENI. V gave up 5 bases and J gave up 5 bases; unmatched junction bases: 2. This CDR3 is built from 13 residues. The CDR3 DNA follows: TGTGCCAGCTCATCGGGACAGGGGGACGAGCAGTACTTC. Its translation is CASSSGQGDEQYF.

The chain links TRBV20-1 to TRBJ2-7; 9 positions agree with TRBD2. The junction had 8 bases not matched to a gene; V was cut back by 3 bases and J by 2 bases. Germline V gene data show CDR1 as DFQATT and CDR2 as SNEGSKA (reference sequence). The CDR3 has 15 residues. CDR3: CSASARLAGPYEQYF. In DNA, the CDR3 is TGCAGTGCTAGTGCTCGGCTAGCGGGACCCTACGAGCAGTACTTC.

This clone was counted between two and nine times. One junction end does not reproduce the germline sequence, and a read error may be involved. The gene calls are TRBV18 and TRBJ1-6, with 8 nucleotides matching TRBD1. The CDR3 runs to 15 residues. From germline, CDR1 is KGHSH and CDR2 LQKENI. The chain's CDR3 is CASSPGQGNNTPLHF. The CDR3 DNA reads TGTGCCAGCTCCCCCGGACAGGGAAATAATACACCCCTCCACTTT. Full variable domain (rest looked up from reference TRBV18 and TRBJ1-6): NAGVMQNPRHLVRRRGQEARLRCSPMKGHSHVYWYRQLPEEGLKFMVYLQKENIIDESGMPKERFSAEFPKEGPSILRIQQVVRGDSAAYFCASSPGQGNNTPLHFGNGTRLTVT.

Here the CDR3 DNA reads TGTGCCAGCAGTTCGTCGGCGGTCCGTAATCAGCCCCAGCATTTT. Translated: CASSSSAVRNQPQHF. The chain joins TRBV27 to TRBJ1-5; D is ambiguous. The CDR3 runs 15 residues. V was trimmed by 4 bases and J by 4 bases, leaving 14 bases between them. Germline CDR1 is MNHEY and CDR2 is SMNVEV (reference sequence).

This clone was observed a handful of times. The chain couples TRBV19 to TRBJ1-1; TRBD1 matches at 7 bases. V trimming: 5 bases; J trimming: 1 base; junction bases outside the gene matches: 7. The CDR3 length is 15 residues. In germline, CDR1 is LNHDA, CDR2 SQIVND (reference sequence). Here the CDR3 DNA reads TGTGCCAGTAGTCCTAAGGGACAGACGAACACTGAAGCTTTCTTT. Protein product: CASSPKGQTNTEAFF.

CDR3 sequence: CASDLQGHSNQPQHF. The DNA for the CDR3 is TGTGCCAGCGATCTACAGGGTCACAGCAATCAGCCCCAGCATTTT. V usage is TRBV2 and J usage is TRBJ1-5; possible D gene TRBD1, 6 bases. The CDR3 length is 15 residues. Germline-derived CDR1 and CDR2 are SNHLY and FYNNEI. Trimming pared 8 bases from V and 1 base from J, leaving 15 bases between.

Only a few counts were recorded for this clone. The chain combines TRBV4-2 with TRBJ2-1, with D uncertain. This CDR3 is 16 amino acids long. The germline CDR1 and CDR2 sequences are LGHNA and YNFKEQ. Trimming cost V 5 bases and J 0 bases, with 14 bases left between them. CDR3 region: CASSKGNANSYNEQFF. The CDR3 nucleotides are TGTGCCAGCAGCAAAGGAAACGCGAACTCCTACAATGAGCAGTTCTTC.

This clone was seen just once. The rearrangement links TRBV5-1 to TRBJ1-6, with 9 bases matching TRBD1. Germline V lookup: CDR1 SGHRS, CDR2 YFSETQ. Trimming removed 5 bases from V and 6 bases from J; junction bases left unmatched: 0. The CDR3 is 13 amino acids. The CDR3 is CASRGQGNSPLHF. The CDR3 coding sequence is TGCGCCAGCAGGGGACAGGGTAATTCACCCCTCCACTTT.

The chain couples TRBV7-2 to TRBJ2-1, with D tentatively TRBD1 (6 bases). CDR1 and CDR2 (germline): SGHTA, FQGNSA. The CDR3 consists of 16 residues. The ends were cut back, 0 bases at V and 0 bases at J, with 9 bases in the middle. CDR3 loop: CASSLADRTSYNEQFF. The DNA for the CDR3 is TGTGCCAGCAGCTTAGCCGACAGGACCTCCTACAATGAGCAGTTCTTC. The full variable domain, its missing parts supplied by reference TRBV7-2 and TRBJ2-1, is GAGVSQSPSNKVTEKGKDVELRCDPISGHTALYWYRQSLGQGLEFLIYFQGNSAPDKSGLPSDRFSAERTGGSVSTLTIQRTQQEDSAVYLCASSLADRTSYNEQFFGPGTRLTVL.

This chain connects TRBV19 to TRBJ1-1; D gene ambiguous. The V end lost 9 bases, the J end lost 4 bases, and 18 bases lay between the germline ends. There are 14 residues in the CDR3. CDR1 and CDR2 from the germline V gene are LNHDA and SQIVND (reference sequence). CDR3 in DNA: TGTGCCAGCACTGATGGAGGTTTAGTCACTGAAGCTTTCTTT. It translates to CASTDGGLVTEAFF.

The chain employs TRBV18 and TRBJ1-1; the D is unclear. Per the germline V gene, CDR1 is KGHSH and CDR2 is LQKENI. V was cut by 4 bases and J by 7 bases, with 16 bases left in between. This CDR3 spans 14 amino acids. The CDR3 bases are TGTGCCAGCTCACAAAGCCCCGGGGTATTTGAAGCTTTCTTT. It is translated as CASSQSPGVFEAFF.

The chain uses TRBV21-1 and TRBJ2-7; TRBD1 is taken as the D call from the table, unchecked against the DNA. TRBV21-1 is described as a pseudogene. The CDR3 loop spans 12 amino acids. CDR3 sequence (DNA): TGTGCCAGCAGCAAAACCAGTCACGAGCAGTACTTC. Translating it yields CASSKTSHEQYF.

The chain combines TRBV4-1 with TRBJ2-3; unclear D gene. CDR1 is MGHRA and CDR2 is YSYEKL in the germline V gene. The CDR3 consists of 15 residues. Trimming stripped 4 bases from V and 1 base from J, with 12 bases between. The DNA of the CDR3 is TGCGCCAGCAGCCGCATCGGTTCCGGCACAGATACGCAGTATTTT. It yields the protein CASSRIGSGTDTQYF.

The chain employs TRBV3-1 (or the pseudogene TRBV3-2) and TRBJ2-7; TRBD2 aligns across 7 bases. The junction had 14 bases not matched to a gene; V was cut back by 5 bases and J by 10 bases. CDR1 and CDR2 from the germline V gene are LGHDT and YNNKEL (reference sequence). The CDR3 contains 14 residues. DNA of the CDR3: TGTGCCAGCAGCTTCGGACTAGAGCCCTCTAATCAGTACTTC. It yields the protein CASSFGLEPSNQYF.